The clone carrying this T cell receptor beta chain was seen a few times. The data belong to a study of blood T cells in healthy people across ages. The V and J ends lost 8 bases and 5 bases respectively, with 15 bases between them. This CDR3 comprises 13 residues. Germline V gene data show CDR1 as SGHTA and CDR2 as FQGNSA. For the second PCR, which ran for about 7 to 11 cycles, a sample-barcoded 5' primer and a J-beta primer mix were used. TCRdb reprocessed the 5' RACE reads with MiXCR, giving one entry per CDR3 protein. The top ten clones hold about 18% of a sample with 500,000 to 600,000 distinct CDR3 sequences, 25% to 30% of them seen once.

Source material: blood. The rearrangement joins TRBV7-2 to TRBJ2-5, with a weak D call TRBD1 (5 bases). The sequence came from a woman in her 70s in good health. DNA for the CDR3: TGTGCCAGCGGAGACAGAGCCGGGGAGACCCAGTACTTC. Translating it yields CASGDRAGETQYF.